A selection of T cell receptor beta chains follows, all from one sample in a study of blood T cell repertoires in COVID-19. Measured with immunoSEQ multiplex PCR; TCRdb has only the in-frame clones, and not every one. The sample carries some 220,000 clones, about 80% recorded once. The sample was peripheral blood. These receptors were taken from a woman aged 25-40 years who had recovered from COVID-19. CDR3s include the opening cysteine and the closing phenylalanine or tryptophan. The D gene is left open where the match is weak. Expanded clones are given a class, and other clones once, few, many or no size at all.

clone_size: -; j_call: TRBJ2-1; d_call: TRBD2; v_call: TRBV6-6; cdr3_aa: CASTRLAEHEQFF; cdr3_nt: TGTGCCAGCACCAGACTAGCGGAGCATGAGCAGTTCTTC
clone_size: many; j_call: TRBJ2-7; d_call: -; v_call: TRBV5-1; cdr3_aa: CASSLGGARAQYYEQYF; cdr3_nt: TGCGCCAGCAGCTTAGGGGGGGCGCGGGCGCAATACTACGAGCAGTACTTC
clone_size: -; j_call: TRBJ2-5; d_call: TRBD2; v_call: TRBV9; cdr3_aa: CASGFGRGGGYQETQYF; cdr3_nt: TGTGCCAGCGGTTTTGGTAGGGGCGGGGGGTACCAAGAGACCCAGTACTTC
clone_size: -; j_call: TRBJ2-4; d_call: TRBD2; v_call: TRBV19; cdr3_aa: CASSIVAASGVQYF; cdr3_nt: TGTGCCAGTAGTATAGTTGCGGCTAGCGGGGTTCAGTACTTC
clone_size: -; j_call: TRBJ2-7; d_call: -; v_call: TRBV6-5; cdr3_aa: CASSYQGRGEQYF; cdr3_nt: TGTGCCAGCAGTTATCAGGGACGGGGGGAGCAGTACTTC
clone_size: -; j_call: TRBJ2-2; d_call: -; v_call: TRBV24-1; cdr3_aa: CATSDDAYRSGIRRELFF; cdr3_nt: TGTGCCACCAGTGATGATGCATATAGATCGGGAATCCGGCGGGAGCTGTTTTTT
clone_size: -; j_call: TRBJ2-5; d_call: -; v_call: TRBV5-6; cdr3_aa: CASSTGETQYF; cdr3_nt: TGTGCCAGCAGCACAGGGGAGACCCAGTACTTC
clone_size: -; j_call: TRBJ2-1; d_call: TRBD2; v_call: TRBV7-3; cdr3_aa: CASSLKASGASYNEQFF; cdr3_nt: TGTGCCAGCAGCTTAAAGGCTAGCGGGGCTTCCTACAATGAGCAGTTCTTC
clone_size: -; j_call: TRBJ2-6; d_call: -; v_call: TRBV19; cdr3_aa: CASYPGANVLTF; cdr3_nt: TGTGCCAGCTATCCTGGGGCCAACGTCCTGACTTTC
clone_size: -; j_call: TRBJ2-2; d_call: TRBD2; v_call: TRBV11-3; cdr3_aa: CASSPRLAGNTGELFF; cdr3_nt: TGTGCCAGCAGCCCCCGACTAGCGGGGAACACCGGGGAGCTGTTTTTT
clone_size: -; j_call: TRBJ2-1; d_call: TRBD2; v_call: TRBV15; cdr3_aa: CATSDPKTGTSGVRSYNEQFF; cdr3_nt: TGTGCCACCAGCGACCCGAAAACCGGGACTAGCGGGGTTAGGTCCTACAATGAGCAGTTCTTC
clone_size: -; j_call: TRBJ1-1; d_call: TRBD1; v_call: TRBV19; cdr3_aa: CASSLTGVEAFF; cdr3_nt: TGTGCCAGTAGCCTGACAGGGGTTGAAGCTTTCTTT
clone_size: -; j_call: TRBJ2-2; d_call: TRBD1; v_call: TRBV10-2; cdr3_aa: CASRPGTGGSGELFF; cdr3_nt: TGCGCCAGCAGACCCGGGACAGGGGGCTCCGGGGAGCTGTTTTTT
clone_size: -; j_call: TRBJ2-5; d_call: TRBD2; v_call: TRBV5-6; cdr3_aa: CASSLPGLAGGIETQYF; cdr3_nt: TGTGCCAGCAGCTTACCGGGACTAGCGGGAGGGATAGAGACCCAGTACTTC
clone_size: -; j_call: TRBJ2-1; d_call: -; v_call: TRBV29-1; cdr3_aa: CSVTRRRIAEFNEQFF; cdr3_nt: TGCAGCGTAACTCGACGGAGAATCGCGGAGTTTAATGAGCAGTTCTTC
clone_size: few; j_call: TRBJ1-3; d_call: -; v_call: TRBV28; cdr3_aa: CATCSQANSGNTIYF; cdr3_nt: TGTGCCACTTGTTCCCAGGCGAACTCTGGAAACACCATATATTTT
clone_size: -; j_call: TRBJ2-1; d_call: TRBD1; v_call: TRBV9; cdr3_aa: CASSANRGQGEQFF; cdr3_nt: TGTGCCAGCAGCGCAAACAGGGGGCAGGGTGAGCAGTTCTTC
clone_size: -; j_call: TRBJ2-7; d_call: -; v_call: TRBV6-5; cdr3_aa: CASSQVHQDSYEQYF; cdr3_nt: TGTGCCAGCAGTCAGGTCCACCAGGATTCGTACGAGCAGTACTTC
clone_size: -; j_call: TRBJ1-2; d_call: -; v_call: TRBV18; cdr3_aa: CASSPSETVSYGYTF; cdr3_nt: TGTGCCAGCTCACCCTCAGAGACAGTATCCTATGGCTACACCTTC
clone_size: -; j_call: TRBJ1-3; d_call: -; v_call: TRBV11-2; cdr3_aa: CASSLGGPTIYF; cdr3_nt: TGTGCCAGCAGCTTAGGGGGGCCCACCATATATTTT
clone_size: -; j_call: TRBJ2-7; d_call: -; v_call: TRBV12-3/TRBV12-4; cdr3_aa: CASNGARDEQYF; cdr3_nt: TGTGCCAGCAATGGGGCACGAGACGAGCAGTACTTC
clone_size: -; j_call: TRBJ1-2; d_call: TRBD1; v_call: TRBV9; cdr3_aa: CASSVGTGGHQGYTF; cdr3_nt: TGTGCCAGCAGCGTAGGGACAGGGGGCCATCAGGGCTACACCTTC